These 12 T cell receptor beta chains came from one sample sequenced in a study of shared clonotypes between healthy human individuals. The table came from immunoSEQ multiplex PCR; TCRdb's copy has only in-frame clones and leaves some out. Among about 1 million clones listed, 65% to 80% were seen once. Specimen: memory CD4+ T cells sorted from blood. Documented subset: CD45RA-negative fraction. The receptors stem from a man aged 18 to 29 in good health.

This clone was counted ten times or more. The chain uses TRBV2 and TRBJ2-1, with a weak D call TRBD1 (6 bases). The CDR3 covers 14 residues. The germline V and J ends were trimmed by 6 bases and 7 bases, with 16 bases remaining between them. CDR1 and CDR2 from the germline V gene are SNHLY and FYNNEI. CDR3 loop: CASSLALQGNEQFF. The CDR3 bases are TGTGCCAGCAGCCTAGCTCTGCAGGGGAATGAGCAGTTCTTC.

The rearrangement links TRBV18 to TRBJ2-5; 8 bases agree with TRBD1. The CDR3 totals 14 residues. Losses at the gene ends were 3 bases for V and 4 bases for J; bases not matched to a gene: 4. The germline gives CDR1 KGHSH, CDR2 LQKENI. The CDR3 reads CASSPATGVETQYF. The CDR3 coding sequence is TGTGCCAGCTCACCGGCGACAGGGGTAGAGACCCAGTACTTC.

The chain employs TRBV28 and TRBJ1-2, with D possibly TRBD1 on 6 matching bases. The CDR3 runs to 13 residues. Trimming pared 3 bases from V and 4 bases from J, leaving 9 bases between. CDR1 is MDHEN and CDR2 is SYDVKM in the germline V gene. The DNA for the CDR3 is TGTGCCAGCAGTTTCGGGACACCCTATGGCTACACCTTC. Encoded protein: CASSFGTPYGYTF.

The V and J genes are TRBV29-1 and TRBJ2-7; 9 bases align to TRBD1. CDR3 length: 14 residues. V shed 2 bases, J shed 6 bases, and the junction held 8 bases outside the gene matches. Germline CDR1 is SQVTM and CDR2 is ANQGSEA. The CDR3 region is CSVEILQGAGEQYF. CDR3 in DNA: TGCAGCGTTGAAATTTTACAGGGGGCAGGCGAGCAGTACTTC.

The table lists this clone with a few counts. Other nucleotide sequences from this sample produce the same CDR3. The rearrangement joins TRBV30 to TRBJ1-5, with TRBD1 as a possible D gene (6 bases). With 0 bases removed from V and 2 bases from J, the gap between germline ends came to 8 bases. This CDR3 spans 14 amino acids. CDR1 is GTSNPN, CDR2 SVGIG, per germline (reference sequence). The CDR3 is CAWSVKGGNQPQHF. CDR3 coding DNA: TGTGCCTGGAGTGTGAAGGGGGGCAATCAGCCCCAGCATTTT.

This clone was counted only a few times. This chain joins TRBV6-1 and TRBJ2-3; TRBD2 might be the D (6 bases). The CDR3 spans 15 residues. V lost 6 bases and J lost 1, with 14 bases in between. Germline V gene sequence: CDR1 MNHNS, CDR2 SASEGT. CDR3 in DNA: TGTGCCAGCAGGGGACTCAGGTCTGGCACAGATACGCAGTATTTT. Encoded protein: CASRGLRSGTDTQYF.

This rearrangement joins TRBV12-2 to TRBJ2-7; TRBD2, the D gene given by the table, was not confirmed from the DNA. TRBV12-2 is flagged as a pseudogene. The CDR3 contains 15 residues. CDR3 sequence: CASRSKSGVPYEQYF. CDR3 bases: TGTGCAAGTCGCTCCAAGTCGGGAGTGCCCTACGAGCAGTACTTC.

This clone was seen a single time. J is TRBJ2-2 and V is TRBV7-2; perhaps D is TRBD1 or TRBD2 (6 bases each). The V and J ends lost 0 bases and 4 bases respectively, with 15 bases between them. Germline CDR1 SGHTA, CDR2 FQGNSA. This CDR3 has 17 amino acids. As DNA, the CDR3 is TGTGCCAGCAGCTTAGCGGGGGGCAGGGCCGGCACCGGGGAGCTGTTTTTT. Translated: CASSLAGGRAGTGELFF.

The chain has TRBV5-6 and TRBJ2-3; the D call may be TRBD1 or TRBD2 (5 bases each). This CDR3 has 16 amino acids. Germline CDR1 reads SGHDT; CDR2 reads YYEEEE. Trimming removed 0 bases at V and 4 bases at J, with 15 bases between. The CDR3 loop is CASSLEGGGSADTQYF. Here the CDR3 DNA reads TGTGCCAGCAGCTTGGAGGGTGGGGGATCGGCAGATACGCAGTATTTT.

V is TRBV19 and J is TRBJ2-1; 10 bases are a match to TRBD1. J gave up 2 bases and V 2 bases, and 3 bases lay outside the gene matches. Germline V lookup: CDR1 LNHDA, CDR2 SQIVND (reference sequence). CDR3 length: 16 residues. The CDR3 DNA reads as TGTGCCAGTAGTATAAGACAGGGGGCCGCCTACAATGAGCAGTTCTTC. It translates to CASSIRQGAAYNEQFF.

The chain employs TRBV5-4 and TRBJ2-7; 9 positions match TRBD2. Germline assignment: CDR1 SGHNT and CDR2 YYREEE (reference sequence). V was clipped by 6 bases and J by 0 bases; unmatched bases: 13. This CDR3 has 17 amino acids. DNA for the CDR3: TGTGCCAGCAACACCGGAGCGGGGGGACCGAGCTCCTACGAGCAGTACTTC. Translating gives CASNTGAGGPSSYEQYF.

The chain carries TRBV6-6 and TRBJ2-3, with D perhaps matching TRBD2 (5 bases). V was pared by 2 bases and J by 3 bases, with 12 bases between. Germline lookup yields CDR1 MNHNY and CDR2 SVGAGI (reference sequence). CDR3 length: 15 residues. The CDR3 sequence is CASSYRPEATDTQYF. CDR3 sequence (DNA): TGTGCCAGCAGTTACCGTCCGGAGGCGACAGATACGCAGTATTTT.